This T cell receptor beta chain was captured in a study of T cells in tumors after PD-1 blockade. Concerning this clone: Its antigen remains unknown.

Overall study findings and caveats: Clonal replacement appeared only between pre- and post-treatment samples.

Some clones are missing from TCRdb's copy, which holds only in-frame ones; the method was immunoSEQ multiplex PCR. The data contain around 12,000 clones, about 60% of them singletons. The sequence was obtained from a human donor with basal cell carcinoma. Sample: tumor tissue, taken before anti-PD-1 treatment.

This chain's CDR3 is CASSPRTASYEQYF. In nucleotides, the CDR3 is TGTGCCAGCAGCCCGCGGACAGCCTCCTACGAGCAGTACTTC. The chain carries TRBV5-4 and TRBJ2-7; D perhaps matches TRBD1 (6 bases). Germline lookup yields CDR1 SGHNT and CDR2 YYREEE (reference sequence). With 4 bases removed from V and 0 bases from J, the gap between germline ends came to 11 bases. The CDR3 is 14 residues long. The full variable domain, its missing parts supplied by reference TRBV5-4 and TRBJ2-7, is ETGVTQSPTHLIKTRGQQVTLRCSSQSGHNTVSWYQQALGQGPQFIFQYYREEENGRGNFPPRFSGLQFPNYSSELNVNALELDDSALYLCASSPRTASYEQYFGPGTRLTVT.